These T cell receptor beta chains were read from a single sample in a study of cytomegalovirus exposure and HLA in healthy donors. Assay used: immunoSEQ multiplex PCR; TCRdb lists only in-frame clones, some missing. The sample records about 200,000 clones, roughly 80% being singletons. Sequencing was done on a sample of PBMCs. These receptors came from a woman younger than 45 in good health and CMV-seronegative. Each CDR3 is given with its conserved first and last residue. Each record gives: D gene, V gene, clone size, J gene, CDR3 DNA, CDR3 protein. A D gene is named only where the DNA matches it firmly. Clone size is stated in some rows and not others, as once, few, many or a class when expanded.

>TRBD1|TRBV30|-|TRBJ2-5
TGTGCCTCAACCGGACAGGGGTCCCGTATCGAGGAGACCCAGTACTTC
CASTGQGSRIEETQYF
>TRBD2|TRBV5-4|-|TRBJ2-3
TGTGCCAGCAGCTTGAATAGCGGGAGTGGTACAGATACGCAGTATTTT
CASSLNSGSGTDTQYF
>-|TRBV30|-|TRBJ2-7
TGTGCCTGGAGTGGAAAGAGTTACGAGCAGTACTTC
CAWSGKSYEQYF
>TRBD1|TRBV27|-|TRBJ2-7
TGTGCCAGGTGTTTCAGGGACAGCGAGTCCTACGAGCAGTACTTC
CARCFRDSESYEQYF
>-|TRBV4-1|-|TRBJ1-5
TGCGCCAGCAGCCCCGGGGAGGGACTCAATCAGCCCCAGCATTTT
CASSPGEGLNQPQHF
>-|TRBV6-1|-|TRBJ2-1
TGTGCCAGCACTCCGGGACTGCCCTACAATGAGCAGTTCTTC
CASTPGLPYNEQFF
>TRBD1|TRBV6-6|-|TRBJ1-5
TGTGCCAGCAGTACCGGGACAGGGAATCAGCCCCAGCATTTT
CASSTGTGNQPQHF
>-|TRBV4-1|few|TRBJ2-7
TGCGCCAGCAGCCAAGATTGGGGGCGGAACGAGCAGTACTTC
CASSQDWGRNEQYF
>-|TRBV10-2|few|TRBJ2-7
TGCGCCACCAGAGATCAGTTCTACGAGCAGTACTTC
CATRDQFYEQYF
>-|TRBV21-1|-|TRBJ2-7
TGTGCCAGCAGCCTTGTGCGGCGGTTATCCTCCTACGAGCAGTACTTC
CASSLVRRLSSYEQYF
>-|TRBV5-1|-|TRBJ2-2
TGCGCCAGCAGCTCCGTTGGGACAAAGAACACCGGGGAGCTGTTTTTT
CASSSVGTKNTGELFF
>-|TRBV7-2|-|TRBJ2-7
TGTGCCAGCAGCTTAGAGGGGAGGCGCGAGCAGTACTTC
CASSLEGRREQYF
>TRBD1|TRBV5-4|-|TRBJ2-1
TGTGCCAGCAGCTTCCGTCCGGACAGGGCGGACAATGAGCAGTTCTTC
CASSFRPDRADNEQFF
>TRBD1|TRBV29-1|-|TRBJ1-2
TGCAGCGGCAGGGGGGACTATGGCTACACCTTC
CSGRGDYGYTF
>TRBD2|TRBV10-3|-|TRBJ2-3
TGTGCCATCCGGCTAGCGGGAGTGACAGATACGCAGTATTTT
CAIRLAGVTDTQYF
>TRBD1|TRBV28|-|TRBJ1-2
TGTGCCAGCAGAAGGGAGACAGGGCATGGCTACACCTTC
CASRRETGHGYTF
>-|TRBV28|-|TRBJ2-5
TGTGCCAGCAGTTTCCAGGGTAAGGGAGAGACCCAGTACTTC
CASSFQGKGETQYF
>TRBD2|TRBV5-1|-|TRBJ2-3
TGCGCCAGCAGCCCCACGAGCGGGACCGATACGCAGTATTTT
CASSPTSGTDTQYF
>-|TRBV6-1|-|TRBJ1-6
TGTGCCAGCAAACAGGGCATTAGTTCACCCCTCCACTTT
CASKQGISSPLHF
>-|TRBV5-1|-|TRBJ2-7
TGCGCCAGCAGCTTGGCGGGACTTTGGGAGCAGTACTTC
CASSLAGLWEQYF
>-|TRBV9|-|TRBJ1-1
TGTGCCAGCAGCGTAGGGGGAGAAAACACTGAAGCTTTCTTT
CASSVGGENTEAFF
>-|TRBV6-1|once|TRBJ1-2
TGTGCCAGCAGCCCATCTTTGGGAGGGACCTATGGCTACACCTTC
CASSPSLGGTYGYTF
>-|TRBV7-6|-|TRBJ2-6
TGTGCCAGCAGCTACAGGGAAGGGGCCAACGTCCTGACTTTC
CASSYREGANVLTF
>-|TRBV13|-|TRBJ1-1
TGTGCCAGCAGCGCCCGACAAGATTACACTGAAGCTTTCTTT
CASSARQDYTEAFF
>-|TRBV28|-|TRBJ2-7
TGTGCCAGCAGTTTGGCCAGGGGAAGATACGAGCAGTACTTC
CASSLARGRYEQYF
>-|TRBV4-1|-|TRBJ2-7
TGCGCCAGCAGCCCCCTCGCGGGACTGCAAAGCGACGAGCAGTACTTC
CASSPLAGLQSDEQYF
>TRBD2|TRBV5-1|once|TRBJ2-7
TGCGCCAGCAGCAACGGGACTAGCGGACTTACGTACGGGGAGCAGTACTTC
CASSNGTSGLTYGEQYF